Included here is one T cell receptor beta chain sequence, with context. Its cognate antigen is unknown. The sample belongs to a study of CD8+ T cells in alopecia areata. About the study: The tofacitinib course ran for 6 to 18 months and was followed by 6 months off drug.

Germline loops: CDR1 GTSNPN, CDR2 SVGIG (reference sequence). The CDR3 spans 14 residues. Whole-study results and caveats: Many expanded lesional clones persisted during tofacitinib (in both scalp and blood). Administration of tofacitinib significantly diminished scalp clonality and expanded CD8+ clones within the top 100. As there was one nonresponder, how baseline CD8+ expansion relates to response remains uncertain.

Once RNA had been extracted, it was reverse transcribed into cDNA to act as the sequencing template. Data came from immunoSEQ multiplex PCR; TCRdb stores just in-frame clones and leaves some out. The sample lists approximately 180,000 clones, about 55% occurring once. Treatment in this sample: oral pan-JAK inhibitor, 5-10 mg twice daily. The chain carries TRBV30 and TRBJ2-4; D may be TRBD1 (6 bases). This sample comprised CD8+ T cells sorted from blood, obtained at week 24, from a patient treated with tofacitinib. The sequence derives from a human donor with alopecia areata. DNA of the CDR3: TGTGGGGGTGCGGACGAACAGGGATCCGGCATTCAGTACTTC. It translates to CGGADEQGSGIQYF.